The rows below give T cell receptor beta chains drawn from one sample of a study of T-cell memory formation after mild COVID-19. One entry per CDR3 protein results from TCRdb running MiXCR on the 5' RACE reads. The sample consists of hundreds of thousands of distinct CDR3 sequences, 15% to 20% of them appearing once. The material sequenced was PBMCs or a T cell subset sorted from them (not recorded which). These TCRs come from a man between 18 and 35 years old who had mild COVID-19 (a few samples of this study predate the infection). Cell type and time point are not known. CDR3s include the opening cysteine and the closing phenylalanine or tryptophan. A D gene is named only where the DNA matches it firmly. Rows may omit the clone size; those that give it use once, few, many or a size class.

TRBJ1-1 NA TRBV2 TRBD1 CASRPDRDTEAFF TGTGCCAGCAGGCCGGACAGGGATACTGAAGCTTTCTTT
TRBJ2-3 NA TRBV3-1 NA CASSQVAGTDTQYF TGTGCCAGCAGCCAGGTTGCGGGCACAGATACGCAGTATTTT
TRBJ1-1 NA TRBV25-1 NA CASSGGQNTEAFF TGTGCCAGCAGTGGGGGACAGAACACTGAAGCTTTCTTT
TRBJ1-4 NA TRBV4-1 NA CASSQEWQDNEKLFF TGCGCCAGCAGCCAAGAGTGGCAGGATAATGAAAAACTGTTTTTT
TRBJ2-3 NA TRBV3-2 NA CASSQERRGRADTQYF TGTGCCAGCAGCCAAGAGAGGAGGGGGCGAGCAGATACGCAGTATTTT
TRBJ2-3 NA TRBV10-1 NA CASSDYRTDTQYF TGCGCCAGCAGTGATTACCGCACAGATACGCAGTATTTT
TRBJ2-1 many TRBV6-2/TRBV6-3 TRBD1 CASRTGHNEQFF TGTGCCAGCAGGACAGGGCACAATGAGCAGTTCTTC
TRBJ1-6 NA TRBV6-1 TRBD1 CASSGDRVNSPLHF TGTGCCAGCAGTGGTGACAGGGTGAATTCACCCCTCCACTTT
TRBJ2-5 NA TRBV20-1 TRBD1 CSARDDHRGVETQYF TGCAGTGCCAGAGACGACCACAGGGGGGTAGAGACCCAGTACTTC
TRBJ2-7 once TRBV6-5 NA CASSYSIPGGHSYEQYF TGTGCCAGCAGTTACTCGATACCCGGGGGCCACTCCTACGAGCAGTACTTC
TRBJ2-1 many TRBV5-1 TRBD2 CASRERLAGNEQFF TGCGCCAGCCGAGAAAGGCTAGCGGGTAATGAGCAGTTCTTC
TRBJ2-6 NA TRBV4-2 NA CASSQDRISGANVLTF TGTGCCAGCAGCCAAGATAGGATCTCTGGGGCCAACGTCCTGACTTTC
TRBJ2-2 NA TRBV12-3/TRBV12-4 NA CASRTRGPSNTGELFF TGTGCCAGCCGGACCCGGGGGCCTTCGAACACCGGGGAGCTGTTTTTT
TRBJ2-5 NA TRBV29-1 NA CSVPLGVQETQYF TGCAGCGTACCCTTAGGGGTCCAAGAGACCCAGTACTTC
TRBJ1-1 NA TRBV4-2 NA CASSKQPQGNTEAFF TGTGCCAGCAGCAAGCAACCGCAGGGGAACACTGAAGCTTTCTTT
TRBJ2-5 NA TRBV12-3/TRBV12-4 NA CASRPKRRQETQYF TGTGCCAGCAGACCCAAGCGGAGACAAGAGACCCAGTACTTC
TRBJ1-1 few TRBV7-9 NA CASSLDGAGRAFF TGTGCCAGCAGCTTGGACGGGGCGGGGCGAGCTTTCTTT
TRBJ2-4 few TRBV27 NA CASRGVADIQYF TGTGCCAGCAGGGGGGTCGCTGACATTCAGTACTTC
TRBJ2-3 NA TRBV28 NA CASTRGLGYSDTQYF TGTGCCAGCACCAGGGGACTGGGCTATTCAGATACGCAGTATTTT
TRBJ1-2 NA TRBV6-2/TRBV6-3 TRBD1 CASSQSTGESGYTF TGTGCCAGCAGCCAGTCAACAGGGGAGTCTGGCTACACCTTC
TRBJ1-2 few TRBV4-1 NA CASSQDKQIYGYTF TGCGCCAGCAGCCAAGATAAACAGATCTATGGCTACACCTTC
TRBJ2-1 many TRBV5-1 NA CASSLARRHNEQFF TGCGCCAGCAGCTTGGCGAGACGTCATAATGAGCAGTTCTTC
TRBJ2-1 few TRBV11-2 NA CASSLTGRAYNEQFF TGTGCCAGCAGCTTAACCGGAAGGGCCTACAATGAGCAGTTCTTC
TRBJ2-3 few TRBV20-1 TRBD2 CSARDPTSGVTDTQYF TGCAGTGCTAGAGATCCGACTAGCGGGGTTACAGATACGCAGTATTTT
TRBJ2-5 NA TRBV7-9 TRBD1 CASSADRDQETQYF TGTGCCAGCAGCGCGGACAGGGACCAAGAGACCCAGTACTTC
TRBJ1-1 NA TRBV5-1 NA CASSLGQAQMNTEAFF TGCGCCAGCAGCTTGGGACAGGCACAAATGAACACTGAAGCTTTCTTT
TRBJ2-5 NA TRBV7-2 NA CASSSAVRGLNF TGTGCCAGCAGCTCCGCCGTCCGGGGGCTAAACTTC
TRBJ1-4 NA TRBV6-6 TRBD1 CASSSGQEAEKLFF TGTGCCAGCAGTTCCGGACAGGAGGCTGAAAAACTGTTTTTT
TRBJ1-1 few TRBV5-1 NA CASSLVQHTEAFF TGCGCCAGCAGCTTGGTACAGCATACTGAAGCTTTCTTT
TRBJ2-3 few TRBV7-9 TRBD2 CASSSFPGLAGADTQYF TGTGCCAGCAGCTCGTTCCCGGGACTAGCGGGGGCGGATACGCAGTATTTT
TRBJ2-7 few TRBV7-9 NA CASSPETNWAGPYEQYF TGTGCCAGCAGCCCGGAAACAAACTGGGCAGGACCCTACGAGCAGTACTTC
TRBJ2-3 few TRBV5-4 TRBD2 CASSLGSGGYTDTQYF TGTGCCAGCAGCTTGGGGAGCGGGGGCTACACAGATACGCAGTATTTT
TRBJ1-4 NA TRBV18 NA CASSRARNEKLFF TGTGCCAGCTCGCGGGCTCGGAATGAAAAACTGTTTTTT
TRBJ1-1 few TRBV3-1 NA CASSRRTDNTEAFF TGTGCCAGCAGCCGGAGGACAGATAACACTGAAGCTTTCTTT
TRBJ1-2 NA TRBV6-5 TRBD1 CASSYWDSANYGYTF TGTGCCAGCAGTTACTGGGACAGCGCTAACTATGGCTACACCTTC
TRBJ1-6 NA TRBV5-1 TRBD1 CASGGQGGSPLHF TGCGCCAGCGGAGGACAGGGTGGGTCACCCCTCCACTTT
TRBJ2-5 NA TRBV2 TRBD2 CASSDILAGGETQYF TGTGCCAGCAGTGATATACTAGCGGGCGGGGAGACCCAGTACTTC
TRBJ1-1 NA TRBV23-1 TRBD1 CASSQTRRDRVTEAFF TGCGCCAGCAGTCAGACCCGCCGGGACAGGGTCACTGAAGCTTTCTTT
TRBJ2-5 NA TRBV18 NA CASSRRTVETQYF TGTGCCAGCTCACGACGGACAGTGGAGACCCAGTACTTC
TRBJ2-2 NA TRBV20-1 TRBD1 CSARVGTGHFTGELFF TGCAGTGCTAGAGTTGGGACAGGGCATTTCACCGGGGAGCTGTTTTTT
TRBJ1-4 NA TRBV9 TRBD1 CASSVGTGALATNEKLFF TGTGCCAGCAGCGTAGGGACAGGGGCTCTTGCAACTAATGAAAAACTGTTTTTT
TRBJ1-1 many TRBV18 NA CASSPLGAVTGTEAFF TGTGCCAGCTCACCACTGGGAGCGGTAACGGGAACTGAAGCTTTCTTT
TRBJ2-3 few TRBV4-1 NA CASSQDLMRGTDTQYF TGCGCCAGCAGCCAAGATCTGATGAGGGGTACAGATACGCAGTATTTT
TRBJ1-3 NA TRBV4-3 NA CASSQDPSISGNTIYF TGCGCCAGCAGCCAAGATCCGTCGATCTCTGGAAACACCATATATTTT
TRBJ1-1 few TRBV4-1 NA CASSPGGGLDTEAFF TGCGCCAGCAGCCCAGGCGGGGGGCTAGACACTGAAGCTTTCTTT
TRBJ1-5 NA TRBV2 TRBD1 CASSEALNRGYQPQHF TGTGCCAGCAGTGAAGCGCTTAACAGGGGATATCAGCCCCAGCATTTT
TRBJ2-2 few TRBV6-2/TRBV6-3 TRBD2 CASSYSIGTKTGELFF TGTGCCAGCAGTTACTCGATTGGGACTAAAACCGGGGAGCTGTTTTTT
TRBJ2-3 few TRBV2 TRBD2 CASRVSGGAADTQYF TGTGCCAGCAGAGTTAGCGGGGGGGCAGCAGATACGCAGTATTTT
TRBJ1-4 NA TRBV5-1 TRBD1 CASRSGQGPNEKLFF TGCGCCAGCAGGTCGGGACAGGGGCCTAATGAAAAACTGTTTTTT
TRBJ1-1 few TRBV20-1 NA CSAGSSAGLNTEAFF TGCAGTGCAGGGTCGTCGGCAGGGTTAAACACTGAAGCTTTCTTT
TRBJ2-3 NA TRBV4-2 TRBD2 CASSQALGLGEADTQYF TGTGCCAGCAGCCAAGCCTTGGGACTAGGGGAGGCAGATACGCAGTATTTT
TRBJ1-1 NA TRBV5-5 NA CASIVTGTLGAFF TGTGCCAGCATCGTGACAGGTACCCTGGGGGCTTTCTTT